What follows describes a single T cell receptor (beta chain). Exclusions: uncontrolled infection, other autoimmune disease, pregnancy, lactation. Thyroid ultrasound and orbital computed tomography, with clinical symptoms and serum thyroxine and TRAb, informed diagnoses. Cells are PBMCs isolated from roughly 9.2 ml of fresh blood. These data originate in a study of T cells in Graves' hyperthyroidism and ophthalmopathy. Amplification targeted TCR beta CDR3 regions from RNA transcripts. The TCR CDR3 first-round RT-PCR relied on the HTBI primer set. TCRdb ran MiXCR on the multiplex PCR reads and lists one entry per CDR3 protein. The sample includes roughly 520,000 distinct CDR3 sequences, less than 25% of them seen just once. V was clipped by 6 bases and J by 4 bases, with 13 bases between them. There are 15 residues in the CDR3. The germline gives CDR1 MDHEN, CDR2 SYDVKM.

This chain joins TRBV28 and TRBJ2-6; D is unresolved. The sequence came from a woman aged 30 to 39 with Graves' ophthalmopathy. Sequencing was carried out using blood. The CDR3 here is CASSTLWGGANVLTF. The DNA for the CDR3 is TGTGCCAGCAGCACCCTTTGGGGAGGGGCCAACGTCCTGACTTTC.